These 9 T cell receptor beta chains originate from one sample sequenced in a study of T cell repertoires in cytomegalovirus infection. These receptors are not linked to any known antigen. TCRdb ran MiXCR on the reads and lists one entry per CDR3 protein. The sample records under 500,000 distinct CDR3 sequences, about 42% being singletons. The material was cultured PBMCs, obtained from culture after CMV antigen stimulation. These TCRs come from a human donor in good health (CMV status not recorded). Some clones in this sample may be carry-over from other donors' samples.

J is TRBJ1-5 and V is TRBV19; perhaps TRBD1 as D (6 bases). V lost 5 bases, J lost 0 bases, and 8 bases lay in between. Per the germline V gene, CDR1 is LNHDA and CDR2 is SQIVND (reference sequence). This CDR3 has 14 residues. CDR3 sequence (DNA): TGTGCCAGTAGTTTCAGGGGTAGCAATCAGCCCCAGCATTTT. Amino acids: CASSFRGSNQPQHF.

This clonotype has only a few counts. The J gene is TRBJ1-2, the V gene TRBV7-2; tentative D call: TRBD1 (5 bases). The CDR3 sequence is 13 residues long. Germline CDR1 SGHTA, CDR2 FQGNSA. V gave up 2 bases and J gave up 8 bases, with 12 bases separating them. The CDR3 nucleotides read TGTGCCAGCAGCTTACCGTCAGGGCTGGGCTACACCTTC. Protein product: CASSLPSGLGYTF.

Here the CDR3 DNA reads TGTGCCAGCAGCTTAGTCGCGGGGGGGCCTAGTGAGCAGTTCTTC. Translation: CASSLVAGGPSEQFF. The chain recombines TRBV7-2 with TRBJ2-1; 9 bases agree with TRBD2. CDR1 SGHTA and CDR2 FQGNSA come from the germline V gene. J lost 9 bases, V lost 1 base, and 7 bases had no gene match. The CDR3 sequence is 15 residues long. Drawing the rest from reference TRBV7-2 and TRBJ2-1, the complete variable domain is GAGVSQSPSNKVTEKGKDVELRCDPISGHTALYWYRQSLGQGLEFLIYFQGNSAPDKSGLPSDRFSAERTGGSVSTLTIQRTQQEDSAVYLCASSLVAGGPSEQFFGPGTRLTVL.

This sequence joins TRBV30 and TRBJ2-3, with D uncertain. With 4 bases removed from V and 5 bases from J, the gap between germline ends came to 10 bases. Germline CDR1 GTSNPN, CDR2 SVGIG (reference sequence). The CDR3 runs to 12 residues. DNA for the CDR3: TGTGCCTGGACGCCATCCGGAGATACGCAGTATTTT. Translation gives CAWTPSGDTQYF.

This clonotype is a singleton in its sample. This chain links TRBV5-4 with TRBJ2-1; 7 bases map to TRBD2. The CDR3 contains 18 residues. Germline V gene lookup returns CDR1 SGHNT and CDR2 YYREEE (reference sequence). V trimming: 2 bases; J trimming: 3 bases; junction bases outside the gene matches: 14. CDR3 in amino acids: CASSFLTHKRGYYNEQFF. The CDR3 nucleotides are TGTGCCAGCAGCTTCCTAACCCACAAGCGGGGATACTACAATGAGCAGTTCTTC.

The table lists this clonotype with a few counts. This chain links TRBV7-3 with TRBJ2-2; the D is unclear. CDR3 length: 12 amino acids. V was clipped by 4 bases and J by 6 bases, with 6 bases between them. CDR1 and CDR2 (germline): SGHTA, FQGTGA. CDR3 DNA sequence: TGTGCCAGCAGCTCTCAAGCCGGGGAGCTGTTTTTT. This codes for CASSSQAGELFF.

As to this clonotype: One end of the junction does not line up with germline, which may come from a read error. The chain carries TRBV12-3 or TRBV12-4 and TRBJ2-1; 10 nucleotides agree with TRBD2. The CDR3 contains 13 residues. DNA of the CDR3: TGTGCCAGCAGCCCAACTAGCGGGGCTCCGCCCGGCTTC. This encodes CASSPTSGAPPGF.

This chain links TRBV27 with TRBJ1-2; D uncertain. Germline V gene lookup returns CDR1 MNHEY and CDR2 SMNVEV (reference sequence). The V end was cut by 5 bases, the J end by 5 bases, with 21 bases between. The CDR3 is 16 amino acids. The chain's CDR3 is CASSETPGPYAYGYTF. DNA for the CDR3: TGTGCCAGCAGTGAAACACCGGGCCCTTATGCTTATGGCTACACCTTC.

This chain links TRBV11-2 with TRBJ2-1, with D hard to call. The CDR3 runs to 15 residues. Looked up from germline, CDR1 is SGHAT and CDR2 is FQNNGV. V dropped 5 bases and J dropped 4 bases, with 15 bases sitting between them. CDR3 amino acids: CASSLAHATYNEQFF. CDR3 DNA: TGTGCCAGCAGCCTGGCCCACGCCACTTACAATGAGCAGTTCTTC.